The rows below give T cell receptor beta chains drawn from one sample of a study of human T cells and chemical hapten exposure. TCRdb called the RACE reads again in MiXCR, with one record for every CDR3 protein. The table records 350,000 to 450,000 distinct CDR3 sequences, less than 6.5% of them present only once. Material: whole blood, obtained in connection with sensitization to the hapten diphenylcyclopropenone (DPC). Receptor source: a woman aged 45-60 years with alopecia areata. Some clones in this sample may be carry-over from other donors' samples. Each CDR3 is given with its conserved first and last residue. Fields, in order: D gene, J gene, V gene, clone size, CDR3 DNA, CDR3 protein. The D gene is left open where the match is weak. Only part of the rows carry a size: once, few, many, or a class if the clone is expanded.

d_gene: .
j_gene: TRBJ2-3
v_gene: TRBV15
abundance: .
CDR3nt: TGTGCCACCAGCAGAGGGGCCGTGAGCACAGATACGCAGTATTTT
CDR3aa: CATSRGAVSTDTQYF

d_gene: .
j_gene: TRBJ1-2
v_gene: TRBV20-1
abundance: many
CDR3nt: TGCAGTGCTAGGGGCAGTGAATATGGCTACACCTTC
CDR3aa: CSARGSEYGYTF

d_gene: .
j_gene: TRBJ2-7
v_gene: TRBV7-8
abundance: many
CDR3nt: TGTGCCAGCAGCTCCCCCGGCGAGCAGTACTTC
CDR3aa: CASSSPGEQYF

d_gene: TRBD2
j_gene: TRBJ2-3
v_gene: TRBV20-1
abundance: many
CDR3nt: TGCAGTGCTGCTGGTCTAGCGGGAGGAAGTTGGAACACAGATACGCAGTATTTT
CDR3aa: CSAAGLAGGSWNTDTQYF

d_gene: TRBD1
j_gene: TRBJ2-7
v_gene: TRBV12-3/TRBV12-4
abundance: many
CDR3nt: TGTGCCAGCAGTTTTGGGACAGGGTCCTACGAGCAGTACTTC
CDR3aa: CASSFGTGSYEQYF

d_gene: .
j_gene: TRBJ1-3
v_gene: TRBV3-1
abundance: few
CDR3nt: TGTGCCAGCAGCCAAGGTGCGGGAAGAAACACCATATATTTT
CDR3aa: CASSQGAGRNTIYF

d_gene: .
j_gene: TRBJ2-2
v_gene: TRBV7-6
abundance: many
CDR3nt: TGTGCCAGCAGCCCCAGCGGAGCGAACACCGGGGAGCTGTTTTTT
CDR3aa: CASSPSGANTGELFF

d_gene: .
j_gene: TRBJ2-3
v_gene: TRBV11-2
abundance: many
CDR3nt: TGTGCCAGCAGCTCTATAAAAGATACGCAGTATTTT
CDR3aa: CASSSIKDTQYF

d_gene: .
j_gene: TRBJ2-1
v_gene: TRBV19
abundance: many
CDR3nt: TGTGCCAGTAGTATCGAGGGGAGCTCCTACAATGAGCAGTTCTTC
CDR3aa: CASSIEGSSYNEQFF

d_gene: TRBD1
j_gene: TRBJ2-2
v_gene: TRBV7-6
abundance: many
CDR3nt: TGTGCCAGCAGCTCACCGGGACAGGGGAGCACCGGGGAGCTGTTTTTT
CDR3aa: CASSSPGQGSTGELFF

d_gene: .
j_gene: TRBJ1-1
v_gene: TRBV12-3/TRBV12-4
abundance: many
CDR3nt: TGTGCCAGCAGGAGAACTGGACAGTACACTGAAGCTTTCTTT
CDR3aa: CASRRTGQYTEAFF

d_gene: TRBD1
j_gene: TRBJ2-5
v_gene: TRBV7-9
abundance: few
CDR3nt: TGTGCCAGCAGCTCCCTCAGGGGGCCCCAAGAGACCCAGTACTTC
CDR3aa: CASSSLRGPQETQYF